This record looks at one TCR beta chain sequence and its context. V shed 2 bases and J 7 bases; nucleotides not matched to a gene: 9. The CDR3 is 15 amino acids. CDR1 and CDR2 (germline): SGHDT, YYEEEE. This entry belongs to a study of T cell responses to AZD1222 COVID-19 vaccine. Profiled with immunoSEQ multiplex PCR; TCRdb holds only in-frame clones, not every one. This table has 100,000 to 150,000 clones, roughly nine tenths appearing once. This TCR derives from an adult who received the AZD1222 COVID-19 vaccine. The sequencing here drew on peripheral blood, taken 28 days after the second AZD1222 dose. V and J are TRBV5-6 and TRBJ1-5; 7 nucleotides align to TRBD1. The CDR3 protein is CASSLGQVEGQPQHF. The CDR3 bases are TGTGCCAGCAGCTTAGGACAGGTGGAGGGCCAGCCCCAGCATTTT.